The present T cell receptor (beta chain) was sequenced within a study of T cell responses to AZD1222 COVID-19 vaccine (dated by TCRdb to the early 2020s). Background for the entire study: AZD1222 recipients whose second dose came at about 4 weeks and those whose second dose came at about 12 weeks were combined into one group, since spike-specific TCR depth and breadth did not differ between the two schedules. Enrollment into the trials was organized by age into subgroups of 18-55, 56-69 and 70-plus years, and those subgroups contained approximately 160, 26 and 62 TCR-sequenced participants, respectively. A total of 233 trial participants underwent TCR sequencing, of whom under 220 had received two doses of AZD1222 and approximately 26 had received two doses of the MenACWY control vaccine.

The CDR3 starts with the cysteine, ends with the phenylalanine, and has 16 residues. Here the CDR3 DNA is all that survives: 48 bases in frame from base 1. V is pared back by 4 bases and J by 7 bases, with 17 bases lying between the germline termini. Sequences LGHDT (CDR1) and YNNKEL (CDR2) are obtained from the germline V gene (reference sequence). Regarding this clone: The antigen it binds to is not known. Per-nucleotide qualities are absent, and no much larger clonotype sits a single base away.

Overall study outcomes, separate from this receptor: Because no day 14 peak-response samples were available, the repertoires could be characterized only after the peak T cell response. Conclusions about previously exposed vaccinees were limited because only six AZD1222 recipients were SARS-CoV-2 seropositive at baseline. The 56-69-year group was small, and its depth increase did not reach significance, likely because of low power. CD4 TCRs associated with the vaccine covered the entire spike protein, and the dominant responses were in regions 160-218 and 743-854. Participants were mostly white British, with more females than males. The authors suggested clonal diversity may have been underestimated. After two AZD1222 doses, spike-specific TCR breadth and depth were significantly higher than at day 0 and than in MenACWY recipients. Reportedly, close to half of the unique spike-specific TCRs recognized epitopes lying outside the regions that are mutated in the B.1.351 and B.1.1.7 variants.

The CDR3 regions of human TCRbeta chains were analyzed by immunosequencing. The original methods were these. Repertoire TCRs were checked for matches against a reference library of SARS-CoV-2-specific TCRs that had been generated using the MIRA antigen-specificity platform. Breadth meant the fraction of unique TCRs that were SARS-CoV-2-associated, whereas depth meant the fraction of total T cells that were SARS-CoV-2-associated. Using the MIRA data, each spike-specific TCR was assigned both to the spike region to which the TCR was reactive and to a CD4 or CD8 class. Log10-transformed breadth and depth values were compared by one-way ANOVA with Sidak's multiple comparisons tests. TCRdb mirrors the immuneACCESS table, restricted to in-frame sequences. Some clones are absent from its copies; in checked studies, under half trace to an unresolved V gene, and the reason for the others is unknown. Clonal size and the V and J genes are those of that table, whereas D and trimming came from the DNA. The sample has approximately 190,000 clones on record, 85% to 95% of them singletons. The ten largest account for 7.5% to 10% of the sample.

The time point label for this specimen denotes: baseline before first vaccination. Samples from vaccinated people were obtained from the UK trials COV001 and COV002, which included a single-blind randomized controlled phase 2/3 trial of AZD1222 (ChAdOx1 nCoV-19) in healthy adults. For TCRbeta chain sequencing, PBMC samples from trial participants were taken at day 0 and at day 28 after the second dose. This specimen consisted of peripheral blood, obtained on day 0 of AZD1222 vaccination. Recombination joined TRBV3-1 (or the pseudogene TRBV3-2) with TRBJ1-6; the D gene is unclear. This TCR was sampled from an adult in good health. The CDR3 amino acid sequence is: CASSPVVNAANSPLHF. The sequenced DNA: TGTGCCAGCAGCCCGGTGGTCAACGCGGCGAATTCACCCCTCCACTTT.